This note documents a single TCR beta chain sequence. This entry comes from a study of OX40 agonist ivuxolimab in advanced cancers. Study summary: Patients received the agonistic anti-OX40 (CD134) antibody ivuxolimab. Every patient in dose escalation had hepatocellular carcinoma, melanoma, renal cell or head and neck cancer.

Profiled with immunoSEQ multiplex PCR; TCRdb holds only in-frame clones, not every one. The sample gives around 81,000 clones, about 86% of which show up once; 5.5% to 7% is in the top ten. CDR1 and CDR2 (germline): LNHDA, SQIVND (reference sequence). The CDR3 spans 12 residues. V was shortened by 5 bases and J by 1 base, with 6 bases between the two germline ends. Autoimmune disease history or systemic immunosuppression barred patients. The TCR was taken from an adult with an advanced solid tumor such as melanoma, head and neck, liver or kidney cancer. This sample comprised CD4+ or CD8+ T cells sorted from blood, obtained in a trial of the OX40 agonist ivuxolimab. This chain connects TRBV19 to TRBJ2-7; no clear D gene. The CDR3 loop is CASSPPSYEQYF. CDR3 sequence (DNA): TGTGCCAGTAGTCCACCGTCCTACGAGCAGTACTTC.